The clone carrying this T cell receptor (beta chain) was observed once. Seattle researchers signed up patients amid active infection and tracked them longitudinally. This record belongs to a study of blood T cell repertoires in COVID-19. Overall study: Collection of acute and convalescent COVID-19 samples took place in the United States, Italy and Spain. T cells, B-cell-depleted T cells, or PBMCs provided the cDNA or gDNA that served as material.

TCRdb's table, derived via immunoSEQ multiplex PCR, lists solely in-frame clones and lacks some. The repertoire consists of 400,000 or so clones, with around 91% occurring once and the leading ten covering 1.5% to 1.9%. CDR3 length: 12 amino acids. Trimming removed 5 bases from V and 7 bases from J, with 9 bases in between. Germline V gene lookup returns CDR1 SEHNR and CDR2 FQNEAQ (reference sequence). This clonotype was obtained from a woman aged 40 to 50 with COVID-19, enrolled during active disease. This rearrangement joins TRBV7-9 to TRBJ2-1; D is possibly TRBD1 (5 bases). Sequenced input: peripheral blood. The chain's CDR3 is CASSPKGNEQFF. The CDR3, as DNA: TGTGCCAGCAGCCCTAAGGGGAATGAGCAGTTCTTC.